The 4 T cell receptor beta chains below all came from one sample that was sequenced in a study of a mutant IDH1 vaccine in newly diagnosed glioma. Time point given: baseline, week 1 (first vaccination visit). Treatment reported: pre-vaccination baseline after standard-of-care therapy. The data were produced by immunoSEQ multiplex PCR, yet TCRdb's version contains in-frame clones alone and is incomplete. Among about 50,000 clones, more than 80% were seen once, and the ten largest hold about 2.2%. Sequenced material: PBMCs, taken from a glioma patient treated with radiotherapy, temozolomide or both. These receptors originate from a man aged 35-49 years with glioma.

The J gene is TRBJ1-5, the V gene TRBV7-8, with 9 positions matching TRBD1. CDR3 length equals 14 residues. Germline trimming cut 6 bases from V and 6 bases from J; bases unmatched to any gene: 6. Germline V gives CDR1 SGHVS, CDR2 FQNEAQ. In nucleotides, the CDR3 is TGTGCCAGCAGGAATACAGGGGGCAGTCAGCCCCAGCATTTT. Its translation: CASRNTGGSQPQHF.

This chain links TRBV5-6 with TRBJ2-7; 8 bases fit TRBD2. This CDR3 is built from 14 residues. V was pared by 0 bases and J by 3 bases, with 2 bases of the junction left unmatched. The V gene's germline CDR1 is SGHDT and CDR2 YYEEEE. The CDR3 DNA reads as TGTGCCAGCAGCTTGGTGGGACTAGTCTACGAGCAGTACTTC. Translated: CASSLVGLVYEQYF.

J is TRBJ1-2 and V is TRBV6-5; TRBD1 matches at 7 bases. The CDR3 length is 15 residues. Trimming cost V 0 bases and J 4 bases; bases outside gene matches: 5. Germline V lookup: CDR1 MNHEY, CDR2 SVGAGI. This CDR3 reads CASSYSSGGFYGYTF. CDR3 DNA: TGTGCCAGCAGTTACTCTTCAGGGGGGTTCTATGGCTACACCTTC.

The table lists this clone with a few counts. V usage is TRBV2 and J usage is TRBJ2-1; D remains unclear. CDR3 size: 13 residues. Germline V gene sequence: CDR1 SNHLY, CDR2 FYNNEI. Trimming took off 4 bases at V and 3 bases at J, with 7 bases between the two ends. CDR3 coding DNA: TGTGCCAGCAGTGGTCTGGGCTACAATGAGCAGTTCTTC. Amino acids: CASSGLGYNEQFF.